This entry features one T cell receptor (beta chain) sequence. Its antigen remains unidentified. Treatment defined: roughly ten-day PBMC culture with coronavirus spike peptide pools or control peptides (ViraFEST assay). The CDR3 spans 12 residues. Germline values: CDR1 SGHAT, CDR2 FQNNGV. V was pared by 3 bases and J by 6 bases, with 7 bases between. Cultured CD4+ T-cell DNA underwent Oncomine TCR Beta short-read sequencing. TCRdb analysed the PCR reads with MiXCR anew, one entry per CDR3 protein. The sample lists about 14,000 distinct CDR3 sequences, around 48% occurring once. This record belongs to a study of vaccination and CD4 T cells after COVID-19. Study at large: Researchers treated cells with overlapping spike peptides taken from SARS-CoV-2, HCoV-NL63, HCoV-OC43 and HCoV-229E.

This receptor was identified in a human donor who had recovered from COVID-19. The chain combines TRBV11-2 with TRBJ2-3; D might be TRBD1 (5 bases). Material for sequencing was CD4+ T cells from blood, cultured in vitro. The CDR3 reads CASSLKGDTQYF. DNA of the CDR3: TGTGCCAGCAGCTTGAAGGGGGATACGCAGTATTTT.